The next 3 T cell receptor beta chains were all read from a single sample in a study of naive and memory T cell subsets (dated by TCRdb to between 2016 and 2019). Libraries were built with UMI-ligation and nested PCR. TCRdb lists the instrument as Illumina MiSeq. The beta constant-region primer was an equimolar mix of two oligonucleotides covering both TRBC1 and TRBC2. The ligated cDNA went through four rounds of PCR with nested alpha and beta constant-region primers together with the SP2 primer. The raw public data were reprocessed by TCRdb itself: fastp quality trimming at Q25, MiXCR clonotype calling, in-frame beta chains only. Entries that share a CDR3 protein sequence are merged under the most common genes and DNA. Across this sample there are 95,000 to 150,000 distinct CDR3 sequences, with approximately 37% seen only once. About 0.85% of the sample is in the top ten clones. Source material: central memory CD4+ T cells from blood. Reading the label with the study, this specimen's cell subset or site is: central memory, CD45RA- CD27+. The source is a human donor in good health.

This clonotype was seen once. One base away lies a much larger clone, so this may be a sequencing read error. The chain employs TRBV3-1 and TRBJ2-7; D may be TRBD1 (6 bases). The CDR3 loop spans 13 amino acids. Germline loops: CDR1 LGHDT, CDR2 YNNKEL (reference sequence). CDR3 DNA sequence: TGTGCCAGCAGCCGGACAGTCAACTACAAGCAGTACTTC. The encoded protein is CASSRTVNYKQYF.

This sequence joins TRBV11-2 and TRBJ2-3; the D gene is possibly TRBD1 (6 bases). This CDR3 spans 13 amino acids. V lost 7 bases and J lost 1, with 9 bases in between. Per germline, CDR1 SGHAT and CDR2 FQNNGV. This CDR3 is CASTRTGTDTQYF. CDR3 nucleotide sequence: TGTGCCAGCACCCGGACAGGCACAGATACGCAGTATTTT.

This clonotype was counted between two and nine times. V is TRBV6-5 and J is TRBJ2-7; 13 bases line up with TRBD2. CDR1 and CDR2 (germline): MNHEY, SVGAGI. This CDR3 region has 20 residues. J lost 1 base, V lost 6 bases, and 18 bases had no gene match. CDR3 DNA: TGTGCCAGCAGGAAGGCAGGGGGCACTAGCGGGAGGGCTCGGTCCTACGAGCAGTACTTC. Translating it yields CASRKAGGTSGRARSYEQYF.